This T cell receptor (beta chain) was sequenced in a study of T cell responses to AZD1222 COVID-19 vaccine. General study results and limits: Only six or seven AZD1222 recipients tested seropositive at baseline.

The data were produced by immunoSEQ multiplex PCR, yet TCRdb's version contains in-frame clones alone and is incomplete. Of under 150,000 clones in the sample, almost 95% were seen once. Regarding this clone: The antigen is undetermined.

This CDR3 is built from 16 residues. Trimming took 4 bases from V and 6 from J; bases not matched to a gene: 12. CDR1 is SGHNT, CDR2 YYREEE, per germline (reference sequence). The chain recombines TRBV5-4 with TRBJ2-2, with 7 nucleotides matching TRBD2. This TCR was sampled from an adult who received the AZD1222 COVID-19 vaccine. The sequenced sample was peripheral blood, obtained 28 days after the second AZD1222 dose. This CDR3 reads CASSPARGSRAGELFF. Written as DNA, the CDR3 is TGTGCCAGCAGCCCCGCCCGCGGGAGTAGGGCCGGGGAGCTGTTTTTT.